A single sample gave rise to the 18 T cell receptor beta chains below, sequenced in a study of blood T cell repertoires in COVID-19. Clones were sequenced by immunoSEQ multiplex PCR, and TCRdb holds only the in-frame ones, with some missing. The sample holds 300,000 to 350,000 clones, 90% seen once. The sequenced sample consisted of PBMCs or T cells enriched from blood (not recorded which). All receptors derive from a woman between 25 and 40 years old who had been exposed to COVID-19.

V gene TRBV24-1 combines with J gene TRBJ2-2; 9 nucleotides match TRBD1. The germline V gene encodes CDR1 KGHDR and CDR2 SFDVKD. The length of the CDR3 is 15 residues. The V and J ends lost 6 bases and 5 bases, in that order; junction bases with no gene match: 6. CDR3 DNA: TGTGCCACCAGTCGAGGGACAGGGTTAACCGGGGAGCTGTTTTTT. It is translated as CATSRGTGLTGELFF.

This clone has only one observation. The rearrangement links TRBV19 to TRBJ2-5, with D maybe TRBD1 (6 bases). V lost 4 bases to trimming and J lost 5 bases, with 11 bases between them. The length of the CDR3 is 13 residues. Germline assignment: CDR1 LNHDA and CDR2 SQIVND (reference sequence). Here the CDR3 reads CASSRNQGETQYF. Here the CDR3 DNA reads TGTGCCAGTAGTAGAAACCAGGGGGAGACCCAGTACTTC.

This chain joins TRBV2 and TRBJ2-7; the D gene is possibly TRBD1 (5 bases). This CDR3 is 15 amino acids long. CDR1 is SNHLY and CDR2 is FYNNEI in the germline V gene. V gave up 6 bases and J gave up 2 bases, with 17 bases separating them. The DNA of the CDR3 is TGTGCCAGCAGGGATGACAGTTCTCAACCCTACGAGCAGTACTTC. Translated, it gives CASRDDSSQPYEQYF.

The V gene is TRBV7-3, the J gene TRBJ2-2, with 11 bases matching TRBD2. Looked up from germline, CDR1 is SGHTA and CDR2 is FQGTGA. The J segment lost 2 bases and the V segment lost 0 bases, leaving 8 bases of the junction unmatched. This CDR3 region has 19 residues. CDR3 region: CASSLTPLLAGGNTGELFF. CDR3 sequence (DNA): TGTGCCAGCAGCTTAACGCCACTGCTAGCGGGGGGAAACACCGGGGAGCTGTTTTTT.

V gene TRBV27 combines with J gene TRBJ1-1; D uncertain. This CDR3 is 14 amino acids long. Germline CDR1 MNHEY, CDR2 SMNVEV (reference sequence). The V gene lost 2 bases and the J gene lost 4 bases, with 11 bases spanning the gap. The chain's CDR3 is CASSLEPDFTEAFF. CDR3 sequence (DNA): TGTGCCAGCAGTTTAGAGCCCGATTTCACTGAAGCTTTCTTT.

The DNA for the CDR3 is TGTGCCAGCAGCGTACGAGCGGGGGGAAGAGAGACCCAGTACTTC. Protein: CASSVRAGGRETQYF. The chain combines TRBV9 with TRBJ2-5; TRBD2 matches at 9 bases. The CDR3 length is 15 residues. Germline V gene data show CDR1 as SGDLS and CDR2 as YYNGEE. Trimming cost V 1 base and J 4 bases; bases outside gene matches: 5.

The CDR3, as DNA: TGTGCTAGTACGGTAGGGGGCTTCGGACTAGCCAAAAACATTCAGTACTTC. This encodes CASTVGGFGLAKNIQYF. The chain combines TRBV12-5 with TRBJ2-4; TRBD1 matches 7 bases. J gave up 0 bases and V 8 bases, and 13 bases lay outside the gene matches. Per germline, CDR1 LGHNT and CDR2 FRNRAP. This CDR3 comprises 17 residues.

This chain uses TRBV9 with TRBJ2-3; 14 bases map to TRBD2. The CDR3 length is 18 residues. V gave up 4 bases and J gave up 0 bases; unmatched junction bases: 7. Per the germline V gene, CDR1 is SGDLS and CDR2 is YYNGEE. The CDR3 DNA is TGTGCCAGCAGCTCTGGACTAGCGGGGGGTTGGAGCACAGATACGCAGTATTTT. It yields the protein CASSSGLAGGWSTDTQYF.

The count of this clone is one. The chain combines TRBV7-3 with TRBJ2-5; 9 positions agree with TRBD2. CDR1 SGHTA and CDR2 FQGTGA come from the germline V gene. With 3 bases clipped from V and 5 bases from J, the junction kept 4 bases outside the gene matches. This CDR3 has 14 amino acids. The CDR3 bases are TGTGCCAGCAGCTTGAGCGGGGGGCCGGAGACCCAGTACTTC. Amino acid sequence: CASSLSGGPETQYF. Looking up the rest from reference TRBV7-3 and TRBJ2-5 gives the full variable domain: GAGVSQTPSNKVTEKGKYVELRCDPISGHTALYWYRQSLGQGPEFLIYFQGTGAADDSGLPNDRFFAVRPEGSVSTLKIQRTERGDSAVYLCASSLSGGPETQYFGPGTRLLVL.

CDR3 amino acids: CASSLAGTLNYGYTF. The CDR3 DNA reads as TGTGCCAGCAGCTTGGCCGGGACATTGAACTATGGCTACACCTTC. This rearrangement joins TRBV5-6 to TRBJ1-2; D is possibly TRBD1 (6 bases). V was trimmed by 0 bases and J by 2 bases, leaving 11 bases between them. Germline-derived CDR1 and CDR2 are SGHDT and YYEEEE. The CDR3 sequence is 15 residues long.

The chain combines TRBV27 with TRBJ2-1, with TRBD2 matching 10 bases. The CDR3 runs to 15 residues. CDR1 MNHEY and CDR2 SMNVEV come from the germline V gene (reference sequence). The trim removed 7 bases at V and 0 bases at J, leaving 3 bases unmatched. The CDR3 DNA is TGTGCCAGCAAAAGGACTAGCGGCTCCTACAATGAGCAGTTCTTC. It encodes CASKRTSGSYNEQFF.

The chain links TRBV7-2 to TRBJ1-4, with D possibly TRBD1 on 5 matching bases. Germline loops: CDR1 SGHTA, CDR2 FQGNSA. The CDR3 consists of 15 residues. V shed 5 bases and J shed 10 bases, with 20 bases lying between them. CDR3 DNA: TGTGCCAGCAGCCCCACAGGTGGCGGTTTGGGAAAACTGTTTTTT. Translation: CASSPTGGGLGKLFF.

The rearrangement uses TRBV16 and TRBJ1-1; 9 nucleotides agree with TRBD1. V was pared by 4 bases and J by 6 bases, with 6 bases of the junction left unmatched. CDR3 length: 14 amino acids. CDR1 is KGHSY, CDR2 FQNENV, per germline. This chain's CDR3 is CASSLGQGASEAFF. The CDR3 bases are TGTGCCAGCAGCCTGGGACAGGGCGCCTCTGAAGCTTTCTTT.

V and J are TRBV18 and TRBJ2-2; D is ambiguous. CDR3 size: 14 residues. V lost 2 bases and J 8 bases, leaving 12 bases between the germline ends. Per germline, CDR1 KGHSH and CDR2 LQKENI. The CDR3 DNA is TGTGCCAGCTCACCATCGGCTTACGGGGGGGAGCTGTTTTTT. Protein product: CASSPSAYGGELFF.

The chain carries TRBV6-5 and TRBJ1-2; D is undetermined. Germline loops: CDR1 MNHEY, CDR2 SVGAGI. V was shortened by 0 bases and J by 3 bases, with 8 bases between the two germline ends. The CDR3 has 14 amino acids. The CDR3 DNA follows: TGTGCCAGCAGTTACTCGGTGCCAGACTATGGCTACACCTTC. Encoded protein: CASSYSVPDYGYTF.

This chain joins TRBV29-1 and TRBJ1-2; D is undetermined. V was shortened by 7 bases and J by 3 bases, with 9 bases between the two germline ends. This CDR3 is built from 11 residues. The germline V gene has CDR1 SQVTM and CDR2 ANQGSEA. This chain's CDR3 is CSAGWDYGYTF. The CDR3 nucleotides read TGCAGCGCCGGGTGGGACTATGGCTACACCTTC.

This chain joins TRBV27 and TRBJ2-3; a weak D match, TRBD1 (6 bases). V was cut by 5 bases and J by 5 bases, with 14 bases left in between. Germline V gives CDR1 MNHEY, CDR2 SMNVEV (reference sequence). The CDR3 is 14 amino acids. The DNA for the CDR3 is TGTGCCAGCAGTGTCGTCTTCAGGGGAGATACGCAGTATTTT. Translated: CASSVVFRGDTQYF.

V and J are TRBV2 and TRBJ1-1; tentatively, D is TRBD1 (5 bases). The germline V gene encodes CDR1 SNHLY and CDR2 FYNNEI. The CDR3 totals 15 residues. V dropped 2 bases and J dropped 2 bases, with 12 bases sitting between them. CDR3 in DNA: TGTGCCAGCAGTGAATGGGGCCAGGGAAACACTGAAGCTTTCTTT. Amino acid sequence: CASSEWGQGNTEAFF.